This T cell receptor beta chain was retrieved from a study of shared clonotypes between healthy human individuals (dated by TCRdb to the early 2020s). General notes on the study: The cohort comprised two women and a few men aged 18 to 49 years. Different laboratories and diverse techniques were used to prepare libraries and sequence TCR repertoires, to increase sequencing depth and limit assay-specific biases. For each donor, CD4 naive and CD4 memory were each run on three plates, CD8 naive on two plates, and CD8 memory on one plate. Per donor, leukapheresis produced somewhere between about 0.9 and 9.5 billion PBMCs. Blood TCR repertoires of five healthy adults were deeply sequenced to estimate repertoire size and the extent of clonotype sharing between individuals.

TCR CDR3 regions were amplified from genomic DNA by multiplex PCR using the deep immunoSEQ assay. Extracted genomic DNA from each cell subset was distributed evenly across all wells of several immunoSEQ 96-well plates, and each plate was treated as a replicate. For sorted subsets, 200 to 250 ng of genomic DNA, equivalent to roughly 33,000 T cell genomes, went into each replicate PCR. The purified libraries were quantified using a Qubit 3.0 fluorometer, sized with a Bioanalyzer 2100, and then quantified again using the KAPA Library Quantification kit. Each immunoSEQ 96-well plate was sequenced on its own single-read 150-cycle Illumina NextSeq 550 flow cell. On the study's bioinformatics: Because the immunoSEQ output included only junctional sequences and no quality scores, the filtering could not be the same as the filtering used for full-length reads. To assign V/J genes and CDR3, sequences were annotated against IMGT germline references using PyIR, a Python wrapper for IgBLAST v1.9. Reads were removed for weak V/J assignments (E-value above 1e-6), missing CDR3, stop codons, out-of-frame junctions, or ambiguous translated residues. A V3J clonotype was defined by an identical inferred V gene, J gene, and CDR3 amino acid sequence. Percentage overlap between repertoires was computed as shared unique clonotypes divided by the size of the smaller repertoire. Repertoire richness was assessed with RTK rarefaction, the Chao1 estimator, and Recon v2.1 estimates of unobserved clonotypes. For all TCRbeta clonotypes obtained by the gDNA method from several donors, generation probabilities were computed with OLGA. TCRdb retrieved this table from immuneACCESS and kept in-frame rearrangements only. Not all clones are present; in checked studies, unresolved V genes account for under half, and no reason is known for the remainder. Clonal size and the V and J genes are those of that table, whereas D and trimming came from the DNA. Present in this sample are 800,000 to 950,000 clones, approximately 96% of which were seen just once. The top ten constitute around 0.21% of the sample.

The CDR3 covers 13 residues, taking in both the cysteine and the phenylalanine. The only DNA kept is the CDR3, 39 bases in frame from the first base. The germline V gene (reference sequence) gives CDR1 as MNHEY and CDR2 as SMNVEV. V drops 0 bases and J drops 7 bases, leaving 7 bases in between. CD8 naive samples consisted of CD45RO-negative cells that were positively selected for CCR7, yielding a CD45RA+CCR7+ population without TemRA cells. Healthy HIV-negative adults with no recently reported acute infections or vaccinations were included as donors. All donors were Caucasian adults living in Nashville, Tennessee, USA. After blood collection by leukapheresis, PBMCs were isolated using Ficoll-Histopaque density gradient centrifugation and then cryopreserved in the vapor phase of liquid nitrogen. Analytical flow cytometry was used to check the purity and quantity of every magnetically sorted T cell population. Genomic DNA was isolated from every sorted fraction and measured by UV absorbance on a Nanodrop 2000c.

This clone was seen just once. It has no known antigen specificity. No much larger clonotype is one base removed from it; base qualities were not supplied. General study outcomes and caveats: Because the study included a small number of donors, the genetic and exposure-history diversity represented was limited. Naive subsets generally had larger estimated clonotype richness than memory subsets. Sharing across four donors was observed for approximately 5% of naive CD4, 3% to 3.5% of naive CD8, about 2.3% of memory CD4, and 0.4% of memory CD8 clonotypes. Sampling was limited to blood, and TCR repertoires in tissue likely differ from TCR repertoires in blood. Clonotypes shared by all four sorted-subset donors showed higher generation probabilities than non-shared clonotypes. Based on pairwise subsampling, the degree of clonotype sharing among donors was expected to be affected by sequencing depth. Incomplete sequencing was indicated by rarefaction of sorted-subset datasets, despite the large sequencing depth.

Recombination linked TRBV27 to TRBJ2-1, with no D gene named confidently. Sequencing was performed on naive CD8+ T cells sorted from blood. Sample cell subset or site, as interpreted from the label and publication: CD45RA+CCR7+. The TCR sequence derives from a young man in good health. The DNA sequence is given as TGTGCCAGCAGTTTATCCTCGAGAAATGAGCAGTTCTTC. Its amino acids are CASSLSSRNEQFF.